These T cell receptor beta chains were read from a single sample in a study of Ad26.COV2.S vaccination and SARS-CoV-2 variants. Repertoires were generated with immunoSEQ multiplex PCR, while TCRdb's copy carries only in-frame clones and drops some. The table lists 440,000 or so clones, roughly nine tenths of them singletons. The sequences come from peripheral blood, collected in a trial of Ad26.COV2.S vaccine versus placebo. These receptors were obtained from a person aged 18-60 years who received the Ad26.COV2.S COVID-19 vaccine or a placebo. Both conserved end residues are trimmed from each CDR3. The order of the fields is clone size, CDR3 length, V gene, J gene, CDR3 protein. The size of a clone is reported for some rows only, either as once, few or many, or as a class for expanded clones.

NA	13	TRBV6-5	TRBJ2-3	ASSWRTDPTDTQY
NA	14	TRBV5-6	TRBJ1-3	ASSFRGTTSGNTIY
NA	12	TRBV28	TRBJ1-5	ASSAPLGNQPQH
NA	17	TRBV3-1/TRBV3-2	TRBJ1-6	ASSPRRSGVSSYNSPLH
NA	14	TRBV5-1	TRBJ2-1	ASSLASGKSFREQF
NA	15	TRBV6-2/TRBV6-3	TRBJ1-1	ASSNVYQGRANTEAF
NA	14	TRBV24-1	TRBJ2-3	ATSDLNGLGADTQY
NA	13	TRBV9	TRBJ2-3	ASSSIAGGTDTQY
NA	9	TRBV7-9	TRBJ2-7	ASSLSHEQY
NA	9	TRBV5-1	TRBJ1-2	ASRDNYGYT
NA	13	TRBV6-5	TRBJ2-6	ASSYAASGANVLT
NA	15	TRBV30	TRBJ1-5	AWSVGGAGRGNQPQH
NA	12	TRBV29-1	TRBJ1-4	SVEVGDSLGKLF
NA	14	TRBV19	TRBJ2-3	ASSIISGSWSDTQY
few	13	TRBV4-1	TRBJ1-6	ASSQASDSYSPLH
NA	12	TRBV7-9	TRBJ1-1	ASSLAGGYTEAF
NA	11	TRBV7-6	TRBJ1-5	ASSLVQGQPQH
NA	14	TRBV7-2	TRBJ2-7	ASSLGGSRSFNEQY
once	13	TRBV6-5	TRBJ2-7	ASSPTGTETYEQY
NA	13	TRBV28	TRBJ2-1	ASSLGASGKRQQF
NA	12	TRBV5-8	TRBJ2-5	ASSSRLAGETQY
NA	11	TRBV19	TRBJ2-7	ASTSNLLGEQY
NA	13	TRBV3-1/TRBV3-2	TRBJ2-7	ASSQVPGGGFEQY
NA	11	TRBV4-2	TRBJ2-2	ATLAGGTGELF
NA	14	TRBV18	TRBJ1-2	ASSPGPSRVSYGYT